This TCR beta chain was documented in a study of graft-versus-host responses after intestinal transplantation. Worth noting for this clone: Its antigen is as yet unknown.

The assay was immunoSEQ multiplex PCR, and TCRdb's table has in-frame clones only and misses some. The sample shows more than 85,000 clones, 85% to 95% of them seen only once. The receptor was isolated from a human donor who received an intestinal transplant. Specimen: unstimulated CD8+ T cells sorted from spleen or lymph node cells, collected before intestinal transplant.

The CDR3 sequence is CASSFGEGANTGELFF. Here the CDR3 DNA reads TGTGCCAGCAGCTTTGGGGAGGGGGCGAACACCGGGGAGCTGTTTTTT. The chain recombines TRBV7-9 with TRBJ2-2, with D perhaps TRBD2 (7 bases). The V gene's germline CDR1 is SEHNR and CDR2 FQNEAQ (reference sequence). The CDR3 is 16 residues long. The ends were cut back, 3 bases at V and 0 bases at J, with 11 bases in the middle. The full variable domain, with the rest looked up from reference TRBV7-9 and TRBJ2-2, is DTGVSQNPRHKITKRGQNVTFRCDPISEHNRLYWYRQTLGQGPEFLTYFQNEAQLEKSRLLSDRFSAERPKGSFSTLEIQRTEQGDSAMYLCASSFGEGANTGELFFGEGSRLTVL.